This TCR beta chain was sequenced in a study of beta chain features in type 1 diabetes. Comment on this clone: The antigen is not known. Different DNA sequences within this sample yield the same CDR3.

Points from the study as a whole: For type 1 diabetes patients, VDJ junctions showed fewer insertions and more deletions. Shortening that was moderate but significant affected the TCRB CDR3s of Type 1 diabetes patients in all four CD4+ subsets. Among patients, naive, central memory and Treg TCRB repertoires appeared more similar than among healthy donors.

Averaging around 120 mL, one heparinised blood draw was given by each donor. Expressed TCRB transcripts were sequenced, since all the RNA that had been isolated was reverse transcribed. Clones were sequenced by immunoSEQ multiplex PCR, and TCRdb holds only the in-frame ones, with some missing. The table lists 900,000 or so clones, roughly 16% of them singletons, with 0.02% to 0.025% in the top ten. The V end was cut by 3 bases, the J end by 2 bases, with 4 bases between. In germline, CDR1 is KGHSH, CDR2 LQKENI. This CDR3 has 12 amino acids. The sample was naive CD4+ T cells from blood. V usage is TRBV18 and J usage is TRBJ2-5; D is uncertain. The clonotype comes from a young woman in good health. The CDR3: CASSPTQETQYF. DNA of the CDR3: TGTGCCAGCTCACCGACTCAAGAGACCCAGTACTTC.